Shown below are 24 T cell receptor beta chains from a single sample sequenced in a study of Graves' ophthalmopathy and Graves' hyperthyroidism. Amplification targeted the TCR beta CDR3 regions, with RNA transcripts as the source material. The authors performed first-round RT-PCR with HTBI primers and then a second-round multiplex PCR. TCRdb analysed the multiplex PCR reads with MiXCR anew, one entry per CDR3 protein. The sample yields about 1.2 million distinct CDR3 sequences, 35% to 40% seen once. Sequencing used peripheral blood or thyroid tissue (not recorded which). Source of these receptors: an adult man with Graves' hyperthyroidism.

V gene TRBV7-3 combines with J gene TRBJ2-2; D is unclear. V gave up 7 bases and J gave up 8 bases, with 14 bases separating them. Germline values: CDR1 SGHTA, CDR2 FQGTGA. This CDR3 region has 13 residues. CDR3 sequence (DNA): TGTGCCAGCACAATCTCGGCTGGAGGGGAGCTGTTTTTT. As protein: CASTISAGGELFF.

This clonotype was seen at least ten times. This chain links TRBV7-2 with TRBJ1-4; 7 positions match TRBD1. CDR3 length: 15 residues. Germline V gene data show CDR1 as SGHTA and CDR2 as FQGNSA. Losses at the gene ends were 3 bases for V and 7 bases for J; bases not matched to a gene: 8. The CDR3 DNA sequence: TGTGCCAGCAGCTTGAGATCGACAGGGTCTGAAAAACTGTTTTTT. Its translation: CASSLRSTGSEKLFF. The variable domain in full, completed from reference TRBV7-2 and TRBJ1-4, reads GAGVSQSPSNKVTEKGKDVELRCDPISGHTALYWYRQSLGQGLEFLIYFQGNSAPDKSGLPSDRFSAERTGGSVSTLTIQRTQQEDSAVYLCASSLRSTGSEKLFFGSGTQLSVL.

This clonotype came up many times. The chain is built from TRBV19 and TRBJ1-5; 10 bases line up with TRBD1. V was pared by 5 bases and J by 7 bases, with 11 bases of the junction left unmatched. Germline V gene sequence: CDR1 LNHDA, CDR2 SQIVND (reference sequence). CDR3 size: 16 residues. CDR3 sequence: CASSLRQGASGQPQHF. The CDR3 region has the DNA TGTGCCAGTAGTCTTCGACAGGGGGCTTCGGGGCAGCCCCAGCATTTT.

The chain recombines TRBV12-3 or TRBV12-4 with TRBJ1-2; 7 positions match TRBD1. The CDR3 length is 15 residues. The trim removed 6 bases at V and 4 bases at J, leaving 11 bases unmatched. DNA for the CDR3: TGTGCCAGCAGCCCAGCCCGACAGGGCCGCTATGGCTACACCTTC. This gives the protein CASSPARQGRYGYTF.

J is TRBJ1-1 and V is TRBV6-5; the match to TRBD1 covers 8 bases. Germline loops: CDR1 MNHEY, CDR2 SVGAGI. There are 16 residues in the CDR3. V gave up 7 bases and J gave up 4 bases; unmatched junction bases: 14. In nucleotides, the CDR3 is TGTGCCAGCACCTCGCAGAGGCAGGGGGCGAGCACTGAAGCTTTCTTT. Translated: CASTSQRQGASTEAFF.

The rearrangement links TRBV7-2 to TRBJ2-7; 7 bases agree with TRBD2. The junction had 6 bases not matched to a gene; V was cut back by 0 bases and J by 7 bases. The CDR3 has 14 amino acids. CDR1 and CDR2 from the germline V gene are SGHTA and FQGNSA. The CDR3 loop reads CASSLASHGGEQYF. CDR3 nucleotide sequence: TGTGCCAGCAGCTTAGCCTCTCACGGGGGGGAGCAGTACTTC. Full variable domain (rest looked up from reference TRBV7-2 and TRBJ2-7): GAGVSQSPSNKVTEKGKDVELRCDPISGHTALYWYRQSLGQGLEFLIYFQGNSAPDKSGLPSDRFSAERTGGSVSTLTIQRTQQEDSAVYLCASSLASHGGEQYFGPGTRLTVT.

This clonotype has more than one count but fewer than ten. This may come from a read error, since a much larger clone is one base off. This chain links TRBV11-2 with TRBJ2-7, with 12 bases lining up with TRBD1. Germline loops: CDR1 SGHAT, CDR2 FQNNGV. The CDR3 loop spans 15 amino acids. The junction had 8 bases not matched to a gene; V was cut back by 6 bases and J by 5 bases. The DNA of the CDR3 is TGTGCCAGCAGTGACCGGGACAGGGGGCTTAACGAGCAGTACTTC. This encodes CASSDRDRGLNEQYF.

The chain recombines TRBV28 with TRBJ2-5; 8 bases map to TRBD2. The CDR3 runs to 15 residues. V trimming: 1 base; J trimming: 5 bases; junction bases outside the gene matches: 6. Germline CDR1 is MDHEN and CDR2 is SYDVKM. CDR3 loop: CASSLSGLVYETQYF. The DNA of the CDR3 is TGTGCCAGCAGTTTATCGGGACTAGTTTATGAGACCCAGTACTTC.

The gene calls are TRBV29-1 and TRBJ2-1, with a possible D match to TRBD1 (5 bases). The germline CDR1 and CDR2 sequences are SQVTM and ANQGSEA. V was clipped by 8 bases and J by 6 bases, with 11 bases between them. The CDR3 has 11 residues. Here the CDR3 reads CSIRRGNEQFF. CDR3 in DNA: TGCAGCATACGAAGGGGCAATGAGCAGTTCTTC.

V gene TRBV7-9 combines with J gene TRBJ2-5; possible D gene TRBD1, 6 bases. Germline V CDR1 and CDR2: SEHNR, FQNEAQ (reference sequence). The V and J ends lost 2 bases and 1 base respectively, with 8 bases between them. The CDR3 has 14 amino acids. The chain's CDR3 is CASSLRDIQETQYF. CDR3 bases: TGTGCCAGCAGCTTACGGGACATCCAAGAGACCCAGTACTTC.

V is TRBV7-9 and J is TRBJ1-1; D remains unclear. V was cut by 5 bases and J by 6 bases, with 13 bases left in between. CDR3 length: 13 amino acids. The germline V gene has CDR1 SEHNR and CDR2 FQNEAQ (reference sequence). This chain's CDR3 is CASSTDGSSEAFF. The CDR3 DNA reads as TGTGCCAGCAGCACCGACGGCAGCTCTGAAGCTTTCTTT. The entire variable domain, with the rest obtained from reference TRBV7-9 and TRBJ1-1, is as follows: DTGVSQNPRHKITKRGQNVTFRCDPISEHNRLYWYRQTLGQGPEFLTYFQNEAQLEKSRLLSDRFSAERPKGSFSTLEIQRTEQGDSAMYLCASSTDGSSEAFFGQGTRLTVV.

This clonotype came up many times. The rearrangement joins TRBV9 to TRBJ1-6; D remains unclear. Germline lookup yields CDR1 SGDLS and CDR2 YYNGEE. The CDR3 covers 13 residues. Trimming cost V 0 bases and J 7 bases, with 5 bases left between them. CDR3 bases: TGTGCCAGCAGCGTAGGAGTAAATTCACCCCTCCACTTT. Its translation is CASSVGVNSPLHF.

The chain uses TRBV7-9 and TRBJ1-4; a weak D match, TRBD1 (6 bases). The CDR3 has 15 amino acids. Germline V CDR1 and CDR2: SEHNR, FQNEAQ (reference sequence). V was pared by 1 base and J by 7 bases, with 13 bases between. As DNA, the CDR3 is TGTGCCAGCAGCTTAGAGGGGGGGGTGGCTGAAAAACTGTTTTTT. Encoded protein: CASSLEGGVAEKLFF.

This clonotype was seen at least ten times. The rearrangement links TRBV9 to TRBJ1-1; a weak D match, TRBD1 (6 bases). The CDR3 runs to 18 residues. V lost 4 bases and J 3 bases, leaving 25 bases between the germline ends. Germline V gives CDR1 SGDLS, CDR2 YYNGEE. The CDR3 is CASSYSPESQGMDTEAFF. CDR3 sequence (DNA): TGTGCCAGCAGCTACTCACCCGAATCTCAGGGGATGGACACTGAAGCTTTCTTT.

Many counts were recorded for this clonotype. The rearrangement uses TRBV10-2 and TRBJ1-5; 7 nucleotides line up with TRBD1. There are 18 residues in the CDR3. Looked up from germline, CDR1 is WSHSY and CDR2 is SAAADI. The V segment lost 0 bases and the J segment 6 bases; nucleotides outside the gene matches: 14. This CDR3 reads CASSESPGGRRWIQPQHF. The CDR3 DNA is TGCGCCAGCAGTGAGTCCCCAGGGGGGCGCCGATGGATTCAGCCCCAGCATTTT.

The table lists this clonotype with many counts. V and J are TRBV29-1 and TRBJ1-4, with D uncertain. Trimming shortened V by 4 bases and J by 3 bases, and 9 bases separated the two germline ends. Germline V gene lookup returns CDR1 SQVTM and CDR2 ANQGSEA. CDR3 size: 13 residues. The CDR3 reads CSVVASSNEKLFF. CDR3 coding DNA: TGCAGCGTTGTGGCCAGTTCTAATGAAAAACTGTTTTTT.

This clonotype was recorded a few times. This sequence joins TRBV3-1 and TRBJ2-7; possibly TRBD1 for D (6 bases). With 4 bases removed from V and 3 bases from J, the gap between germline ends came to 13 bases. The CDR3 covers 14 residues. Per the germline V gene, CDR1 is LGHDT and CDR2 is YNNKEL (reference sequence). CDR3: CASSRGVGGYEQYF. CDR3 coding DNA: TGTGCCAGCAGCCGAGGGGTAGGGGGCTACGAGCAGTACTTC.

This chain uses TRBV5-8 with TRBJ2-5; 9 positions match TRBD1. The trim removed 4 bases at V and 7 bases at J, leaving 14 bases unmatched. The CDR3 extends over 16 amino acids. The germline V gene encodes CDR1 SGHTS and CDR2 YDEGEE. CDR3 loop: CASSINDRGKWATQYF. In DNA, the CDR3 is TGTGCCAGCAGCATCAACGACAGGGGGAAGTGGGCGACCCAGTACTTC.

This clonotype was found many times. The chain carries TRBV11-2 and TRBJ1-5; D ambiguous. V shed 0 bases and J shed 6 bases, with 12 bases lying between them. CDR1 SGHAT and CDR2 FQNNGV come from the germline V gene. The CDR3 is 15 amino acids. CDR3: CASSLDGLRSQPQHF. In DNA, the CDR3 is TGTGCCAGCAGCTTAGATGGCCTAAGAAGTCAGCCCCAGCATTTT.

The sample holds many counts of this clonotype. DNA of the CDR3: TGTGCCATCAGTGAGTCGAAACAGGGGCCAGAGACCCAGTACTTC. Its protein is CAISESKQGPETQYF. The chain links TRBV10-3 to TRBJ2-5; 7 bases map to TRBD1. J gave up 4 bases and V 0 bases, and 5 bases lay outside the gene matches. CDR3 length: 15 residues. Per germline, CDR1 ENHRY and CDR2 SYGVKD.

This clonotype was counted a few times. This chain uses TRBV7-2 with TRBJ1-6, with D possibly being TRBD1 (6 bases). The CDR3 runs to 16 residues. CDR1 and CDR2 (germline): SGHTA, FQGNSA. V lost 5 bases to trimming and J lost 6 bases, with 17 bases between them. CDR3 bases: TGTGCCAGCAGCCGCGCAACAGGGAATATTAATTCACCCCTCCACTTT. This gives the protein CASSRATGNINSPLHF. The whole variable domain, filled in from reference TRBV7-2 and TRBJ1-6, reads GAGVSQSPSNKVTEKGKDVELRCDPISGHTALYWYRQSLGQGLEFLIYFQGNSAPDKSGLPSDRFSAERTGGSVSTLTIQRTQQEDSAVYLCASSRATGNINSPLHFGNGTRLTVT.

The chain joins TRBV12-3 or TRBV12-4 to TRBJ1-2; no clear D. V lost 2 bases to trimming and J lost 8 bases, with 18 bases between them. The CDR3 extends over 15 amino acids. For the CDR3, the DNA is TGTGCCAGCAGTTTATCCCACCTCTCGCTAGGGGGCTACACCTTC. Its translation is CASSLSHLSLGGYTF.

Remarks on this clonotype: A much bigger clone sits one base away, suggesting this may be a read error. The CDR3 reads CASSAGASGRAAKGYEQYF. The CDR3 DNA reads TGTGCCAGCAGCGCAGGGGCTAGCGGGAGGGCCGCGAAGGGCTACGAGCAGTACTTC. The chain recombines TRBV9 with TRBJ2-7; 12 nucleotides match TRBD2. The J segment lost 3 bases and the V segment lost 3 bases, leaving 16 bases of the junction unmatched. The V gene's germline CDR1 is SGDLS and CDR2 YYNGEE. The CDR3 covers 19 residues.

This clonotype has a count of ten or more. The chain has TRBV7-9 and TRBJ1-6; TRBD1 aligns across 9 bases. With V trimmed by 1 base and J by 7 bases, 2 bases remained unmatched. Germline CDR1 and CDR2: SEHNR and FQNEAQ (reference sequence). The CDR3 sequence is 15 residues long. CDR3 bases: TGTGCCAGCAGCTTAGAGGACAGGGGCAATTCACCCCTCCACTTT. Protein: CASSLEDRGNSPLHF.